The sequence of this T cell receptor beta chain was determined in a study of T cells in Graves' hyperthyroidism and ophthalmopathy (dated 2019 in TCRdb). In terms of the full investigation: Peripheral blood was sampled at the time of initial diagnosis, prior to any treatment. Prospective prediction of ophthalmopathy was tested in an independent validation cohort of under 20 hyperthyroidism patients and some 17 patients who later progressed to ophthalmopathy. A discovery cohort of about 100 patients, approximately 45 with Graves' ophthalmopathy and 55 to 60 with stable Graves' hyperthyroidism, was used to find distinguishing TCR V-J signatures. The paper reports TCR Vbeta CDR3 sequencing of over 120 peripheral blood samples: under 45 ophthalmopathy, roughly 74 hyperthyroidism and around 17 progressor patients. Thyroid tissue and blood T-cell repertoires from several Graves' hyperthyroidism patients were also compared in the study. The 85 to 100 discovery patients were randomly split 7:3 into training and test sets. Following sampling, methimazole starting at 30 mg daily was given to hyperthyroidism patients, and high-dose intravenous methylprednisolone was given to ophthalmopathy patients.

Overall study results and their limits: Most expanded thyroid clonotypes (frequency above 0.001) were also found in blood, which suggests that blood repertoires may mirror thyroid immune responses. A model built on a 13 V-J signature distinguished ophthalmopathy from stable hyperthyroidism, reaching roughly 88% sensitivity and under 84% specificity in cross-validation and 80%/75% in testing. In validation, the model predicted progression to ophthalmopathy a median of around six months before onset, with 70% to 71% sensitivity and roughly 79% specificity. No statistical method was used to fix the sample size in advance, and group allocation was not hidden from the investigators.

In the ophthalmopathy patients, disease was moderately to severely active, with a Clinical Activity Score of 3 or more, a NOSPECS grade of 4 or more, and a duration of less than 3 months. Patients with uncontrolled infections, other autoimmune diseases, pregnancy or lactation were excluded. Diagnoses relied on clinical symptoms, serum thyroxine and TRAb, thyroid ultrasound and orbital computed tomography. Ficoll-Paque density gradient centrifugation was used to isolate PBMCs from 8.5 to 10 ml of fresh peripheral blood. Trizol reagent was used to extract total RNA, and RNA quality was then checked on an Agilent 2100 Bioanalyzer. The TCR beta CDR3 regions were amplified from RNA transcripts. The TCR CDR3 was subjected to a first round of RT-PCR using the HTBI primer set and the Qiagen OneStep RT-PCR kit. The libraries were constructed in a second round of multiplex PCR and then size-selected and purified. Libraries were sequenced paired-end with 100 bp reads on an Illumina HiSeq2000. Regarding the original processing steps: Raw data were processed with SOAPnuke, discarding reads with adapters, uncalled bases, mean Phred below 15, or no exact constant-primer or identifier match. High-quality paired reads were merged with COPE v1.2.5, and unique nucleotide sequences were defined as clonotypes. MiTCR v1.1 was used to align the clonotypes against IMGT TRBV, TRBD and TRBJ reference segments. Only V-J combinations with frequency above 0.0001, covering roughly 99% of repertoires, were analysed. A TCS score was defined as the ratio between F50 (clonal expansion) and ExV (chaos), using BLOSUM62-based TCRdist between CDR3 peptides within each V-J. Welch's t-statistics and random forest reduced around 520 V-J features to 10 to 15, which were used in a naive Bayes classifier (R e1071). TCRdb trimmed the raw reads at Q25, called clones with MiXCR and kept productive beta chains. When rows share a CDR3 protein, they turn into one entry using the most common DNA and genes. The V and J calls follow TCRdb's processing rather than the paper's. This sample gives over 250,000 distinct CDR3 sequences in total; approximately 23% of them show up just once. The top ten constitute about 60% of the sample.

This clonotype was seen only a few times. Its antigen is not yet known. It has no much larger one-base neighbor in the sample; base qualities were not kept. Sequencing used blood. The clonotype comes from a man aged 25 to 40 with Graves' ophthalmopathy.

The CDR3 loop reads CATSRAPSGKRTTQYF. The DNA reads as follows: TGTGCCACCAGCAGAGCCCCAAGCGGGAAGAGGACTACGCAGTATTTT. This receptor chain uses TRBV15 and TRBJ2-3, with 7 junctional bases fitting TRBD2. The junction shows trimming of 1 base on V and 8 bases on J, and the gene matches do not reach 12 bases of it. For CDR1 and CDR2, the germline V gene (reference sequence) lists LNHNV and YYDKDF. Reading from cysteine to phenylalanine, the CDR3 counts 16 amino acids. Only CDR3 DNA is held: 48 bases, read in frame from base 1.